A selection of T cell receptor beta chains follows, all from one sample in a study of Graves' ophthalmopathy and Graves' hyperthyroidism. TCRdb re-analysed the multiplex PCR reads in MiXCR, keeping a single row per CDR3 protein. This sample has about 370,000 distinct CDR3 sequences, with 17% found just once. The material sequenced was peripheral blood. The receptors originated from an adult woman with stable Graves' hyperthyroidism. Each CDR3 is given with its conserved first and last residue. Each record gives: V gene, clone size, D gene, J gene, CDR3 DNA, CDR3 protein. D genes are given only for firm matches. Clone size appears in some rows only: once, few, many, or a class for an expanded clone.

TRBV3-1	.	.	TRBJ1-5	TGTGCCAGCAGCCAAGCCGACCGGCAGCCCCAGCATTTT	CASSQADRQPQHF
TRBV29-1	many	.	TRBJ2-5	TGCAGCGTTGAAGGGCAGGGTAATGTGGGAGAGACCCAGTACTTC	CSVEGQGNVGETQYF
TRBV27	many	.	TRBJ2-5	TGTGCCATCTCCAGGGGTCCAGGAGAGACCCAGTACTTC	CAISRGPGETQYF
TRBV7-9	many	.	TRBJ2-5	TGTGCCAGCAGCTTATTTGGGCAGGGGAGCCCTCAAGAGACCCAGTACTTC	CASSLFGQGSPQETQYF
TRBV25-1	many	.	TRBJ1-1	TGTGCCAGCAGAGGGACGGTCGCGACTGGAGCTTTCTTT	CASRGTVATGAFF
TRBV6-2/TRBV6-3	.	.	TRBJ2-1	TGTGCCAGCAGTTACTCGATACGGTTCAGTGAGCAGTTCTTC	CASSYSIRFSEQFF
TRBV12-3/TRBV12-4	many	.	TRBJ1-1	TGTGCCAGCAGTTTAGACCCGCCGTTGAGGGGCACTGAAGCTTTCTTT	CASSLDPPLRGTEAFF
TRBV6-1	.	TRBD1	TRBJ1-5	TGTGCCAGCAGACTTTCAGGGGGGTATAGCAATCAGCCCCAGCGTTTT	CASRLSGGYSNQPQRF
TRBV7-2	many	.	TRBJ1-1	TGTGCCAGCAGGCAAGGACTGGAGAACACTGAAGCTTTCTTT	CASRQGLENTEAFF
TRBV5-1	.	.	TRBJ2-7	TGCGCCAGCAGCTTATCAGGGAACTCAAAAGGGGAGCAGTACTTC	CASSLSGNSKGEQYF
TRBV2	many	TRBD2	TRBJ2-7	TGTGCCAGCACCAAAAGGGGCGGGAGCTACGAGCAGTACTTC	CASTKRGGSYEQYF
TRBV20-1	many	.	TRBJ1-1	TGCAGTGCTAGATGGTCCCTGTACGCTGAAGCTTTCTTT	CSARWSLYAEAFF
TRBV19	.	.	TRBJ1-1	TGTGCCAGTAGTATATGGGCAGATGAAGCTTTCTTT	CASSIWADEAFF
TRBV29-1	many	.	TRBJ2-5	TGCAGCGTTGAAGCGGCGGTCCGAGGTGGGACCCAGTACTTC	CSVEAAVRGGTQYF
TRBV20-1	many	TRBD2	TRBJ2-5	TGCAGTGCAAAGGATACAGGGCTAGCGGGAGGCCGATGGGAGACCCAGTACTTC	CSAKDTGLAGGRWETQYF
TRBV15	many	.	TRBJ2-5	TGTGCCACCAGCAGAGTGGGACAACCCCGGGACGGCAGAGTCGAGACCCAGTACTTC	CATSRVGQPRDGRVETQYF
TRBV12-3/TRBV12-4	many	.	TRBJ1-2	TGTGCCAGCAGTTTATTGGAAGTGGGTGGCTACACCTTC	CASSLLEVGGYTF